This paragraph reports one T cell receptor (beta chain). TCRdb itself ran the 5' RACE reads through MiXCR, one entry per CDR3 protein. The table includes roughly 280,000 distinct CDR3 sequences, roughly 8.2% detected once. The sample originates from a study of T-cell memory formation after mild COVID-19. Deletions cut 4 bases from V and 6 bases from J, with 14 bases between. The CDR3 has 13 residues. Germline V CDR1 and CDR2: SQVTM, ANQGSEA. The specimen sequenced was PBMCs or a T cell subset sorted from them (not recorded which). The receptor comes from a man aged 18 to 35 who had mild COVID-19 (a few samples of this study predate the infection). Cell type and time point are not known. This rearrangement joins TRBV29-1 to TRBJ2-3; no definite D call. CDR3: CSVGNPLGDTQYF. The CDR3 bases are TGCAGCGTTGGAAATCCATTGGGGGATACGCAGTATTTT.